The clone carrying this T cell receptor (beta chain) came up a few times. Its matching antigen is unknown. Trimming took off 2 bases at V and 5 bases at J, with 5 bases between the two ends. From germline, CDR1 is SGHRS and CDR2 YFSETQ. CDR3 size: 11 residues. Purity exceeding 98% was reached by all sorted populations. These data are taken from a study of beta chain features in type 1 diabetes. Across the whole study: Patients did not differ from healthy donors in age, gender or cell yield.

Study-wide results and caveats: It was among patients, rather than healthy donors, that naive, central memory and Treg TCRB repertoires appeared more similar. The study found moderately but significantly shorter TCRB CDR3s in all four CD4+ subsets of Type 1 diabetes patients. Whether HLA type influences TCRB rearrangement remained unresolved here.

All of the isolated RNA was reverse transcribed, so expressed TCRB transcripts were sequenced. The method was immunoSEQ multiplex PCR; TCRdb's version includes in-frame clones alone and lacks a portion of them. This table holds almost 350,000 clones, over 7% found once. This TCR derives from a man aged 25 to 40 with type 1 diabetes. Sequenced: central memory CD4+ T cells from blood. The rearrangement joins TRBV5-1 to TRBJ2-7; D is uncertain. CDR3 protein: CASSFLDEQYF. The DNA of the CDR3 is TGCGCCAGCAGCTTTTTAGACGAGCAGTACTTC.